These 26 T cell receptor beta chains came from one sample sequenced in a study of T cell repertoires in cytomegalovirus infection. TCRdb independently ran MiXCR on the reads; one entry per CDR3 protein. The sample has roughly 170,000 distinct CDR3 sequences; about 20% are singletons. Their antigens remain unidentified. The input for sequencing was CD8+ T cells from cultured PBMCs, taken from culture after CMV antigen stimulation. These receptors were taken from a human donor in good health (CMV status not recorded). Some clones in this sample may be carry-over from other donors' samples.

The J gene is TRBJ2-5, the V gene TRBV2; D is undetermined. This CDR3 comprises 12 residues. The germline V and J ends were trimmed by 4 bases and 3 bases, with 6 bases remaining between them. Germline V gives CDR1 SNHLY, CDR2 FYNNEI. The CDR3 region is CASSGTEETQYF. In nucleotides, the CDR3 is TGTGCCAGCAGTGGGACGGAAGAGACCCAGTACTTC.

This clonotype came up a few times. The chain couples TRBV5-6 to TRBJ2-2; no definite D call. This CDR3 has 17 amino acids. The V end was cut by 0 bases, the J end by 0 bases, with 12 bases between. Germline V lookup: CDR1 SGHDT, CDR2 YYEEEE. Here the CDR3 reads CASSLVPDRANTGELFF. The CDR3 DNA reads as TGTGCCAGCAGCTTGGTCCCGGACCGCGCGAACACCGGGGAGCTGTTTTTT.

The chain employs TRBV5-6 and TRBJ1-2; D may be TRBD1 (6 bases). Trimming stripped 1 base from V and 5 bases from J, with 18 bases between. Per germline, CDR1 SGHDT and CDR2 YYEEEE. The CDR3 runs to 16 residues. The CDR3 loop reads CASSLIGQIRVYGYTF. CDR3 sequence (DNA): TGTGCCAGCAGCTTGATAGGACAGATTCGGGTATATGGCTACACCTTC.

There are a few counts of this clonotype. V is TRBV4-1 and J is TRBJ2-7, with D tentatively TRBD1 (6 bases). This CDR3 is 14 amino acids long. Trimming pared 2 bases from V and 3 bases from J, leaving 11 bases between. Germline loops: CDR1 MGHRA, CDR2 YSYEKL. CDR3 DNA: TGCGCCAGCAGCCAACGGGACACGAGCTACGAGCAGTACTTC. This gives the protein CASSQRDTSYEQYF.

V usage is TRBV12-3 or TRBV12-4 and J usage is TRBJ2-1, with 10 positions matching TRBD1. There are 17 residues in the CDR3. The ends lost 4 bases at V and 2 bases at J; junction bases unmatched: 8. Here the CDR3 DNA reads TGTGCCAGCAGTTCCGCGGGACAGGGGTTCCCCTACAATGAGCAGTTCTTC. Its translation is CASSSAGQGFPYNEQFF.

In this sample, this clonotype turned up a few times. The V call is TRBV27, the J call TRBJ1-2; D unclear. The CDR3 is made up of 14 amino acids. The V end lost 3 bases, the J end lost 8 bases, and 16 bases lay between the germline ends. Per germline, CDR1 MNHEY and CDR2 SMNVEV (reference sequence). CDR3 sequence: CASSFLRAKEGYTF. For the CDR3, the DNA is TGTGCCAGCAGTTTCCTCCGGGCGAAGGAAGGCTACACCTTC.

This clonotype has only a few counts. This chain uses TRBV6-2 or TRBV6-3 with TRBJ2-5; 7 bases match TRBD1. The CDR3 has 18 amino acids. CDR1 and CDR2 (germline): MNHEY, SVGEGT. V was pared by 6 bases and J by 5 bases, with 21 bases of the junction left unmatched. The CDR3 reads CASSPLPTGTEALETQYF. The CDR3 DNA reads TGTGCCAGCAGCCCACTCCCAACCGGGACAGAAGCTTTGGAGACCCAGTACTTC.

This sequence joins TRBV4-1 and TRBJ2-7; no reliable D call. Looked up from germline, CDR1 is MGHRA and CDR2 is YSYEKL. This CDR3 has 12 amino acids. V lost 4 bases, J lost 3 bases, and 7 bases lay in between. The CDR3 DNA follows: TGCGCCAGCAGCCCCGAGAGCTACGAGCAGTACTTC. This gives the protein CASSPESYEQYF.

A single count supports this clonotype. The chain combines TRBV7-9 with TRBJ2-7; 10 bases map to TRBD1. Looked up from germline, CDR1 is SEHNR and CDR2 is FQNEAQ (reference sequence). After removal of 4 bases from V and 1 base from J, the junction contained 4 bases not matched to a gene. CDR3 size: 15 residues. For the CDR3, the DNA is TGTGCCAGCAGCTCCTTGGACAGGGGGTCCTACGAGCAGTACTTC. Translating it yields CASSSLDRGSYEQYF.

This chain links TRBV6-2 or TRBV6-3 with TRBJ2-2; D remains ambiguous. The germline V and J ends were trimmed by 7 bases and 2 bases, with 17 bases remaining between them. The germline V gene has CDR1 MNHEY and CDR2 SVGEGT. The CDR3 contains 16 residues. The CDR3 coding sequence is TGTGCCAGCAATTTCAACGGCGGCAGAAACACCGGGGAGCTGTTTTTT. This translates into CASNFNGGRNTGELFF.

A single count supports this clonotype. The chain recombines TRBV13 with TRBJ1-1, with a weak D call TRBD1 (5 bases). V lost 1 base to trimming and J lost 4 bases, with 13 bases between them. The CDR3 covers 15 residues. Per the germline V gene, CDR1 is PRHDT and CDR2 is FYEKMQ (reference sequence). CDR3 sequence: CASSLAGAGSTEAFF. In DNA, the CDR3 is TGTGCCAGCAGCTTAGCCGGGGCGGGGTCCACTGAAGCTTTCTTT.

CDR3 nucleotide sequence: TGTGCCAGCAGTGGTTGGTGGGGCGCGGCGGGGGAGACCCAGTACTTC. Amino acid sequence: CASSGWWGAAGETQYF. This chain uses TRBV6-1 with TRBJ2-5, with D possibly TRBD2 on 6 matching bases. The CDR3 totals 16 residues. Between the trimmed V and J ends, which lost 4 bases and 5 bases, there was a span of 20 bases. CDR1 and CDR2 from the germline V gene are MNHNS and SASEGT.

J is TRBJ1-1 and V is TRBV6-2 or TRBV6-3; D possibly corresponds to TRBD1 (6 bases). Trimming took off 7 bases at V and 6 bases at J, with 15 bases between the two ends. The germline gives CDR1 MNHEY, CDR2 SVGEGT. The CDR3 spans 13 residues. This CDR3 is CASNDLQGPEAFF. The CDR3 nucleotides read TGTGCCAGCAACGATTTACAGGGCCCTGAAGCTTTCTTT.

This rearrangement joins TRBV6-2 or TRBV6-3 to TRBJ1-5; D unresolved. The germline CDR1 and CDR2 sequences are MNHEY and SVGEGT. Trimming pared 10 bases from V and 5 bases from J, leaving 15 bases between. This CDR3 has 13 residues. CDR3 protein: CATSIETYQPQHF. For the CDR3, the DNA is TGTGCCACTTCGATAGAAACCTATCAGCCCCAGCATTTT.

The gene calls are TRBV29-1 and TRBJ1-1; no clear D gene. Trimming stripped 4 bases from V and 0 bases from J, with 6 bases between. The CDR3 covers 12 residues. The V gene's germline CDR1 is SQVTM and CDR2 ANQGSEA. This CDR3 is CSVARLNTEAFF. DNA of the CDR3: TGCAGCGTTGCCCGTCTGAACACTGAAGCTTTCTTT.

The CDR3 nucleotides read TGTGCCAGCAGCTTAGTTCCGTCCCCGGACTATGGCTACACCTTC. It translates to CASSLVPSPDYGYTF. The chain joins TRBV7-2 to TRBJ1-2; D is unresolved. There are 15 residues in the CDR3. Looked up from germline, CDR1 is SGHTA and CDR2 is FQGNSA. V lost 1 base, J lost 3 bases, and 12 bases lay in between. The full variable domain, its missing parts supplied by reference TRBV7-2 and TRBJ1-2, is GAGVSQSPSNKVTEKGKDVELRCDPISGHTALYWYRQSLGQGLEFLIYFQGNSAPDKSGLPSDRFSAERTGGSVSTLTIQRTQQEDSAVYLCASSLVPSPDYGYTFGSGTRLTVV.

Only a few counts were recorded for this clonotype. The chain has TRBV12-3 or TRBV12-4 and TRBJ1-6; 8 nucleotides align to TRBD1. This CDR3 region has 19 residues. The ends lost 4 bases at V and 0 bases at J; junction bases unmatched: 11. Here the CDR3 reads CASSSDREWLGSYNSPLHF. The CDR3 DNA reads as TGTGCCAGCAGTTCGGACAGGGAATGGTTAGGCTCCTATAATTCACCCCTCCACTTT.

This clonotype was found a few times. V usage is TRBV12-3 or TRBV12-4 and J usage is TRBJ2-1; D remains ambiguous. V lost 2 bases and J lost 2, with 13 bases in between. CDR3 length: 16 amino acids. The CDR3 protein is CASSLFRALPYNEQFF. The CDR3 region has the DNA TGTGCCAGCAGTTTATTCCGAGCTTTGCCCTACAATGAGCAGTTCTTC.

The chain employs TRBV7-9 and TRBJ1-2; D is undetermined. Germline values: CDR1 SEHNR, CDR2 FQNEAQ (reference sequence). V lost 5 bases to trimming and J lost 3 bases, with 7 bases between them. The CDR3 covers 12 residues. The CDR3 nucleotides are TGTGCCAGCAGCCGCGGCTACTATGGCTACACCTTC. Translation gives CASSRGYYGYTF.

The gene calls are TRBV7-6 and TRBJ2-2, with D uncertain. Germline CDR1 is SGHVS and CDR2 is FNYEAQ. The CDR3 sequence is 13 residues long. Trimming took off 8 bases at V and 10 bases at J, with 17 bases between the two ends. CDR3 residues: CASWQHYGEELFF. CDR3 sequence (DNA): TGTGCCAGCTGGCAGCACTACGGAGAGGAGCTGTTTTTT.

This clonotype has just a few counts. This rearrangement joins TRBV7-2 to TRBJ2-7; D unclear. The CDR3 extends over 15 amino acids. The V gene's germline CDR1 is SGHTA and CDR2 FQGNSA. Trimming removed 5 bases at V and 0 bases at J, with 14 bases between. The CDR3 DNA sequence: TGTGCCAGCAGCCTCCTCCGGGCAGGCTCCTACGAGCAGTACTTC. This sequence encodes CASSLLRAGSYEQYF.

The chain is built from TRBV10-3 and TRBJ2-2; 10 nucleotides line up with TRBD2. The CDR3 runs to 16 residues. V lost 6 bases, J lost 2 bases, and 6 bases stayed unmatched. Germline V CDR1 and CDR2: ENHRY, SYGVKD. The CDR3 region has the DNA TGTGCCATCAGGGATAGCGGGGGGTCCAACACCGGGGAGCTGTTTTTT. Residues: CAIRDSGGSNTGELFF.

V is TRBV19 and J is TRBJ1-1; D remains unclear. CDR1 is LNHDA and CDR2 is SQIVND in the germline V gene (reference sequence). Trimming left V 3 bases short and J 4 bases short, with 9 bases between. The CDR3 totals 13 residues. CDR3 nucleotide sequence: TGTGCCAGTAGTATCTCGGAGGGCACTGAAGCTTTCTTT. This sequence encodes CASSISEGTEAFF.

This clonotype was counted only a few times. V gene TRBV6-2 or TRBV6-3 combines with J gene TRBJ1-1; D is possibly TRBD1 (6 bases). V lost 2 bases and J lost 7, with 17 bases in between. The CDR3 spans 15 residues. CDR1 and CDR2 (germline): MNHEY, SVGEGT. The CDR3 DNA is TGTGCCAGCAGTTACAAGGGGGGCAAAACCAATGAAGCTTTCTTT. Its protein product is CASSYKGGKTNEAFF.

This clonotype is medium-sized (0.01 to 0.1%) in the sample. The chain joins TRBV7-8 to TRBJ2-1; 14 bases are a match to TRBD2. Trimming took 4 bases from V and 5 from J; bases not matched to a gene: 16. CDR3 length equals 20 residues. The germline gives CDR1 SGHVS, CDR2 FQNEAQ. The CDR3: CASSSLAGTSGGRLNNEQFF. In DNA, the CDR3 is TGTGCCAGCAGCTCCCTGGCGGGGACTAGCGGGGGCAGGCTCAACAATGAGCAGTTCTTC. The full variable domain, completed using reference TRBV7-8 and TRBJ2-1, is GAGVSQSPRYKVAKRGQDVALRCDPISGHVSLFWYQQALGQGPEFLTYFQNEAQLDKSGLPSDRFFAERPEGSVSTLKIQRTQQEDSAVYLCASSSLAGTSGGRLNNEQFFGPGTRLTVL.

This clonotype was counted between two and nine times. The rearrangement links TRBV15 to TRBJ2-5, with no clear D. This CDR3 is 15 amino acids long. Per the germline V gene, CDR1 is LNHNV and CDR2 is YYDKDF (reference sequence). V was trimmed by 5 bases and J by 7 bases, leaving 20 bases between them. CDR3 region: CATSSPGEMEATQYF. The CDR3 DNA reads TGTGCCACCAGCTCCCCAGGAGAGATGGAAGCGACCCAGTACTTC.